Below are 24 T cell receptor beta chains sequenced from a single sample in a study of blood T cell repertoires in COVID-19. Profiling relied on immunoSEQ multiplex PCR, and the TCRdb table lists in-frame clones only, not all of them. The sample has roughly 68,000 clones; roughly 88% are singletons. The sample consisted of peripheral blood. The source is a woman aged 55-69 years with COVID-19, enrolled during active disease.

This chain links TRBV7-9 with TRBJ2-7, with a possible D match to TRBD1 (6 bases). Trimming shortened V by 5 bases and J by 3 bases, and 8 bases separated the two germline ends. Looked up from germline, CDR1 is SEHNR and CDR2 is FQNEAQ (reference sequence). This CDR3 spans 12 amino acids. The CDR3 loop is CASSRQVYEQYF. The CDR3 DNA reads TGTGCCAGCAGCCGACAGGTCTACGAGCAGTACTTC.

The V gene is TRBV30, the J gene TRBJ1-2; no clear D. This CDR3 has 11 residues. Germline CDR1 and CDR2: GTSNPN and SVGIG (reference sequence). The ends were cut back, 5 bases at V and 7 bases at J, with 11 bases in the middle. CDR3 DNA: TGTGCCTGGGTGCGAACCGGTGGCTACACCTTC. This encodes CAWVRTGGYTF.

A note on this clone: A junction end diverges from the germline sequence, so it may reflect a read error. The J gene is TRBJ2-2, the V gene TRBV3-1 (or the pseudogene TRBV3-2), with 8 positions matching TRBD2. This CDR3 is built from 16 residues. CDR1 and CDR2 from the germline V gene are LGHDT and YNNKEL (reference sequence). The CDR3 protein is CASSLGGSGNAGELFF. The CDR3 nucleotides are TGTGCCAGCAGCCTCGGGGGTAGCGGGAACGCCGGGGAGCTGTTTTTT.

This chain links TRBV5-1 with TRBJ2-7; TRBD2 might be the D (5 bases). The CDR3 extends over 14 amino acids. The germline CDR1 and CDR2 sequences are SGHRS and YFSETQ. Between the trimmed V and J ends, which lost 4 bases and 6 bases, there was a span of 17 bases. The CDR3 here is CASSPLAGEGEQYF. The CDR3 DNA is TGCGCCAGCAGCCCTCTGGCCGGGGAAGGCGAGCAGTACTTC. The full variable domain, its missing parts supplied by reference TRBV5-1 and TRBJ2-7, is KAGVTQTPRYLIKTRGQQVTLSCSPISGHRSVSWYQQTPGQGLQFLFEYFSETQRNKGNFPGRFSGRQFSNSRSEMNVSTLELGDSALYLCASSPLAGEGEQYFGPGTRLTVT.

This chain connects TRBV13 to TRBJ1-4; D perhaps matches TRBD1 (5 bases). This CDR3 is built from 15 residues. V was shortened by 5 bases and J by 8 bases, with 18 bases between the two germline ends. Germline CDR1 PRHDT, CDR2 FYEKMQ (reference sequence). The CDR3 nucleotides are TGTGCCAGCAGCACTCAGGGTTCGATTCGGGAAAAACTGTTTTTT. Encoded protein: CASSTQGSIREKLFF.

This clone was observed a single time. The chain has TRBV11-3 and TRBJ2-7, with 8 bases that match TRBD2. CDR1 SGHNT and CDR2 YENEEA come from the germline V gene. There are 15 residues in the CDR3. The J segment lost 2 bases and the V segment lost 0 bases, leaving 3 bases of the junction unmatched. The CDR3 region is CASSLDGGGPYEQYF. The CDR3 DNA reads as TGTGCCAGCAGCTTAGATGGCGGGGGGCCCTACGAGCAGTACTTC.

The V call is TRBV19, the J call TRBJ2-1; D unresolved. The CDR3 loop spans 15 amino acids. The germline gives CDR1 LNHDA, CDR2 SQIVND (reference sequence). V was trimmed by 1 base and J by 4 bases, leaving 11 bases between them. The CDR3: CASSIVSLPYNEQFF. The DNA of the CDR3 is TGTGCCAGTAGTATAGTTAGTTTACCGTACAATGAGCAGTTCTTC. Drawing the rest from reference TRBV19 and TRBJ2-1, the complete variable domain is DGGITQSPKYLFRKEGQNVTLSCEQNLNHDAMYWYRQDPGQGLRLIYYSQIVNDFQKGDIAEGYSVSREKKESFPLTVTSAQKNPTAFYLCASSIVSLPYNEQFFGPGTRLTVL.

V usage is TRBV11-2 and J usage is TRBJ2-5; 8 bases agree with TRBD1. Germline assignment: CDR1 SGHAT and CDR2 FQNNGV. Trimming at V came to 5 bases and at J to 2 bases, leaving 1 base not matched to a gene. There are 13 residues in the CDR3. DNA of the CDR3: TGTGCCAGCAGCAGGACAGGGCAAGAGACCCAGTACTTC. This translates into CASSRTGQETQYF.

The gene calls are TRBV2 and TRBJ1-2; 7 nucleotides match TRBD1. The CDR3 consists of 13 residues. CDR1 SNHLY and CDR2 FYNNEI come from the germline V gene. Trimming removed 4 bases from V and 8 bases from J; junction bases left unmatched: 7. This CDR3 is CASSGGQPSGYTF. Written as DNA, the CDR3 is TGTGCCAGCAGTGGGGGACAGCCTTCAGGCTACACCTTC.

The gene calls are TRBV5-5 and TRBJ2-1; 10 bases map to TRBD1. The ends lost 4 bases at V and 3 bases at J; junction bases unmatched: 7. This CDR3 spans 16 amino acids. Germline lookup yields CDR1 SGHKS and CDR2 YYEKEE (reference sequence). CDR3 nucleotide sequence: TGTGCCAGCAGCCCAAGGACAGGGGGGCTCTACAATGAGCAGTTCTTC. It codes for CASSPRTGGLYNEQFF.

The chain is built from TRBV7-8 and TRBJ1-1; weak D call: TRBD1 (6 bases). The CDR3 spans 15 residues. Per the germline V gene, CDR1 is SGHVS and CDR2 is FQNEAQ. Between the trimmed V and J ends, which lost 3 bases and 3 bases, there was a span of 14 bases. This CDR3 is CASSFDRTPDTEAFF. The CDR3 coding sequence is TGTGCCAGCAGCTTCGACAGGACTCCGGACACTGAAGCTTTCTTT.

The chain is built from TRBV3-1 (or the pseudogene TRBV3-2) and TRBJ2-3, with 9 bases that match TRBD2. The V gene end was trimmed by 4 bases and the J gene end by 2 bases; junction bases not matched to a gene: 7. The CDR3 has 16 amino acids. Germline values: CDR1 LGHDT, CDR2 YNNKEL (reference sequence). The CDR3 loop reads CASSRDSGRPTDTQYF. CDR3 nucleotides: TGTGCCAGCAGCCGAGATAGCGGGAGACCCACAGATACGCAGTATTTT.

This clone was counted a single time. The chain has TRBV24-1 and TRBJ2-7; 8 bases line up with TRBD2. The CDR3 totals 14 residues. J was trimmed by 2 bases and V by 4 bases; bases with no gene match: 3. Germline-derived CDR1 and CDR2 are KGHDR and SFDVKD. CDR3 bases: TGTGCCACCAGTGAGCTAGCGGGTCCCTACGAGCAGTACTTC. Encoded protein: CATSELAGPYEQYF.

The chain employs TRBV19 and TRBJ2-7; D is perhaps TRBD1 (6 bases). V was cut by 4 bases and J by 3 bases, with 7 bases left in between. CDR1 is LNHDA and CDR2 is SQIVND in the germline V gene (reference sequence). The CDR3 loop spans 12 amino acids. The CDR3 region has the DNA TGTGCCAGTAGTACAGGGGACTACGAGCAGTACTTC. Translated, it gives CASSTGDYEQYF.

CDR3 nucleotides: TGTGCCAGCGAATCGGGACAGGGGCATCAGCCCCAGCATTTT. It is translated as CASESGQGHQPQHF. The gene calls are TRBV7-9 and TRBJ1-5; 10 bases are a match to TRBD1. With 8 bases clipped from V and 5 bases from J, the junction kept 6 bases outside the gene matches. The germline gives CDR1 SEHNR, CDR2 FQNEAQ (reference sequence). The CDR3 runs 14 residues.

The DNA of the CDR3 is TGCGCCAGCAGCTTGGGACAGATTAACACTGAAGCTTTCTTT. Protein: CASSLGQINTEAFF. The rearrangement uses TRBV5-1 and TRBJ1-1; tentative D call: TRBD1 (5 bases). This CDR3 is 14 amino acids long. From germline, CDR1 is SGHRS and CDR2 YFSETQ. Trimming took off 0 bases at V and 2 bases at J, with 8 bases between the two ends.

The chain joins TRBV6-2 or TRBV6-3 to TRBJ2-7, with 9 bases aligning to TRBD2. The V gene end was trimmed by 0 bases and the J gene end by 4 bases; junction bases not matched to a gene: 1. Germline V gives CDR1 MNHEY, CDR2 SVGEGT. CDR3 size: 14 residues. This CDR3 is CASSYSGLAYEQYF. CDR3 in DNA: TGTGCCAGCAGTTACTCCGGACTAGCGTACGAGCAGTACTTC.

This chain connects TRBV6-5 to TRBJ1-2, with 7 bases fitting TRBD1. CDR1 and CDR2 from the germline V gene are MNHEY and SVGAGI. The CDR3 spans 15 residues. V dropped 6 bases and J dropped 2; count of bases not matched to a gene: 9. CDR3 sequence reads: CASRRQGSKNYGYTF. CDR3 coding DNA: TGTGCCAGCAGACGACAGGGCTCGAAGAACTATGGCTACACCTTC.

The genes are TRBV15 and TRBJ1-1; possibly TRBD1 for D (6 bases). The CDR3 consists of 16 residues. V was clipped by 2 bases and J by 0 bases, with 13 bases between them. Germline CDR1 LNHNV, CDR2 YYDKDF (reference sequence). The CDR3 bases are TGTGCCACCAGCAGAACATACAGGGAGATGAACACTGAAGCTTTCTTT. Translating it yields CATSRTYREMNTEAFF.

This sequence joins TRBV6-5 and TRBJ1-3; D remains unclear. V was shortened by 5 bases and J by 1 base, with 9 bases between the two germline ends. The CDR3 is made up of 14 amino acids. Germline V gene sequence: CDR1 MNHEY, CDR2 SVGAGI. The CDR3 DNA sequence: TGTGCCAGCAGTCGAGGGTCTTCTGGAAACACCATATATTTT. Its protein is CASSRGSSGNTIYF.

The chain has TRBV4-1 and TRBJ1-6; 8 positions match TRBD1. CDR3 size: 15 residues. Germline V gene lookup returns CDR1 MGHRA and CDR2 YSYEKL. V was pared by 3 bases and J by 7 bases, with 5 bases of the junction left unmatched. CDR3 nucleotides: TGCGCCAGCAGCCACCGGACAGGGATGAATTCACCCCTCCACTTT. Translating gives CASSHRTGMNSPLHF.

The CDR3 DNA is TGCGCCAGCAGCTTAACCGGGACAGCGAACACTGAAGCTTTCTTT. It translates to CASSLTGTANTEAFF. The V and J genes are TRBV5-1 and TRBJ1-1; TRBD1 matches 7 bases. With V trimmed by 2 bases and J by 1 base, 5 bases remained unmatched. CDR1 SGHRS and CDR2 YFSETQ come from the germline V gene. The CDR3 length is 15 residues.

As to this clone: The same CDR3 can be traced to other DNA sequences in this sample. The chain carries TRBV6-5 and TRBJ1-6, with 9 bases lining up with TRBD1. CDR3 length: 15 amino acids. Germline V gene sequence: CDR1 MNHEY, CDR2 SVGAGI. Trimming took 1 base from V and 7 from J; bases not matched to a gene: 2. Here the CDR3 reads CASSYFGQGNSPLHF. CDR3 DNA sequence: TGTGCCAGCAGTTACTTCGGACAGGGGAATTCACCCCTCCACTTT.

V gene TRBV6-5 combines with J gene TRBJ2-7; 11 nucleotides line up with TRBD2. V lost 2 bases and J lost 4; bases outside the gene matches: 1. The CDR3 loop spans 14 amino acids. CDR1 and CDR2 from the germline V gene are MNHEY and SVGAGI. The CDR3 loop is CASSYGTSGYEQYF. In nucleotides, the CDR3 is TGTGCCAGCAGTTACGGGACTAGCGGATACGAGCAGTACTTC.